One sample yielded the 4 T cell receptor beta chains listed below, sequenced in a study of blood T cell repertoires in COVID-19. TCRdb's copy holds only in-frame clones and misses some; the assay was immunoSEQ multiplex PCR. Here the sample spans tens of thousands of clones, around 90% being singletons. The specimen was peripheral blood. Source of these receptors: a woman of 80 years or more with active or convalescent COVID-19.

This chain links TRBV10-3 with TRBJ1-5; the match to TRBD1 covers 8 bases. CDR3 length: 14 amino acids. V shed 6 bases and J 7 bases; nucleotides not matched to a gene: 8. Per germline, CDR1 ENHRY and CDR2 SYGVKD. The CDR3 nucleotides are TGTGCCATCAGCGCCGGACAGGGCGACCAGCCCCAGCATTTT. As protein: CAISAGQGDQPQHF.

This chain connects TRBV6-6 to TRBJ2-3; D possibly corresponds to TRBD1 (5 bases). Trimming cost V 2 bases and J 4 bases, with 7 bases left between them. Germline CDR1 is MNHNY and CDR2 is SVGAGI (reference sequence). This CDR3 has 13 amino acids. CDR3 region: CASSYTGADTQYF. The CDR3 DNA follows: TGTGCCAGCAGTTACACAGGAGCAGATACGCAGTATTTT.

The chain couples TRBV29-1 to TRBJ1-4; tentatively, D is TRBD1 (5 bases). This CDR3 comprises 15 residues. CDR1 SQVTM and CDR2 ANQGSEA come from the germline V gene. The ends were cut back, 0 bases at V and 7 bases at J, with 15 bases in the middle. The CDR3 sequence: CSVEDLRQGGEKLFF. CDR3 sequence (DNA): TGCAGCGTTGAAGATCTCCGGCAGGGAGGTGAAAAACTGTTTTTT.

The rearrangement uses TRBV18 and TRBJ2-5; unclear D gene. The CDR3 runs to 12 residues. Germline assignment: CDR1 KGHSH and CDR2 LQKENI. V gave up 5 bases and J gave up 2 bases, with 6 bases separating them. CDR3: CASSSVQETQYF. CDR3 sequence (DNA): TGTGCCAGCTCATCCGTTCAAGAGACCCAGTACTTC.